This paragraph covers one T cell receptor (beta chain) sequence. The antigen remains unidentified. PCR was performed a second time for about 6 to 12 cycles using a sample-barcoded 5' primer and a J-beta primer mix. All cDNA molecules were each tagged by a template-switch adaptor with 12 random nucleotides. TCRdb reprocessed the 5' RACE reads via MiXCR and lists one record per CDR3 protein. The profile shows 2 million or so distinct CDR3 sequences, 49% of them singletons. This CDR3 spans 15 amino acids. V shed 8 bases and J 1 base; nucleotides not matched to a gene: 9. CDR1 and CDR2 from the germline V gene are MNHEY and SMNVEV (reference sequence). This specimen comes from a study of blood T cells in healthy people across ages. Study-level results: A roughly linear age-dependent decrease characterized TCR beta diversity per million T cells. A strong correlation between TCR beta diversity and naive T cell percentage was seen.

The receptor comes from a woman between 40 and 50 years old in good health. The sequenced material came from blood. The genes are TRBV27 and TRBJ2-7, with 9 bases identical to TRBD2. The DNA for the CDR3 is TGTGCCAGCGGGGTCTTAGCGGGGGCTTCCTACGAGCAGTACTTC. Amino acids: CASGVLAGASYEQYF.